The 22 T cell receptor beta chains presented below share a single source sample, sequenced in a study of blood T cells in healthy people across ages. Together with a sample-barcoded 5' primer, a J-beta primer mix was included in a second PCR lasting roughly 6 to 12 cycles. TCRdb analysed the 5' RACE reads with MiXCR anew, one entry per CDR3 protein. The data show under 950,000 distinct CDR3 sequences, about 24% seen once. The sequenced material came from blood. The receptors shown here come from a man between 65 and 79 years old in good health.

The chain uses TRBV18 and TRBJ2-1, with D unresolved. Looked up from germline, CDR1 is KGHSH and CDR2 is LQKENI. There are 15 residues in the CDR3. The germline V and J ends were trimmed by 2 bases and 7 bases, with 15 bases remaining between them. The DNA for the CDR3 is TGTGCCAGCTCACCAGTAAGTAGCATACCGAATGAGCAGTTCTTC. This sequence encodes CASSPVSSIPNEQFF.

This chain links TRBV6-2 or TRBV6-3 with TRBJ2-5; 9 bases are shared with TRBD1. The J call is doubtful: the DNA matches TRBJ2-7 better. CDR1 and CDR2 from the germline V gene are MNHEY and SVGEGT. There are 14 residues in the CDR3. The CDR3 sequence: CASRPGQGSYEQYF. The DNA of the CDR3 is TGTGCCAGCAGACCGGGACAGGGATCCTACGAGCAGTACTTC.

The chain joins TRBV12-3 or TRBV12-4 to TRBJ2-1, with a possible D match to TRBD1 (6 bases). The V end lost 7 bases, the J end lost 9 bases, and 16 bases lay between the germline ends. This CDR3 contains 13 residues. The CDR3 spells CASTGELGVEQFF. In nucleotides, the CDR3 is TGTGCCAGCACAGGGGAGCTCGGGGTTGAGCAGTTCTTC.

This clonotype was seen more than once but under ten times. The chain carries TRBV20-1 and TRBJ1-4; D possibly corresponds to TRBD1 (5 bases). In germline, CDR1 is DFQATT, CDR2 SNEGSKA (reference sequence). The CDR3 is 13 residues long. The V gene lost 3 bases and the J gene lost 7 bases, with 12 bases spanning the gap. The CDR3 reads CSASWQGPEKLFF. In DNA form, the CDR3 reads TGCAGTGCTAGCTGGCAGGGTCCTGAAAAACTGTTTTTT.

The chain links TRBV13 to TRBJ2-5, with a weak D call TRBD2 (5 bases). The J call may be wrong; the DNA end is better matched by TRBJ2-1. Looked up from germline, CDR1 is PRHDT and CDR2 is FYEKMQ (reference sequence). The CDR3 is 15 amino acids. CDR3 DNA sequence: TGTGCCAGCAGCCGAGGCCTAGGAGCGGCCAATGAGCAGTTCTTC. The encoded protein is CASSRGLGAANEQFF.

This clonotype has just a few counts. The J gene is TRBJ2-5, the V gene TRBV21-1; the DNA was not compared with TRBD2, the D call given in the table. Gene TRBJ2-7 matches the end of the DNA better, so the J call may be wrong. TRBV21-1 is flagged as a pseudogene. The CDR3 totals 17 residues. CDR3 region: CASSKEERTSGPYEQYV. As DNA, the CDR3 is TGTGCCAGCAGCAAAGAGGAGAGGACTAGCGGGCCCTACGAGCAGTACGTC.

The rearrangement links TRBV12-3 or TRBV12-4 to TRBJ2-5, with no clear D. The CDR3 is 12 amino acids. Trimming left V 6 bases short and J 4 bases short, with 9 bases between. CDR3 DNA sequence: TGTGCCAGCAGATTCAGAACAGAGACCCAGTACTTC. Its translation: CASRFRTETQYF.

This chain links TRBV6-1 with TRBJ2-5; 10 nucleotides line up with TRBD1. V trimming: 0 bases; J trimming: 7 bases; junction bases outside the gene matches: 2. This CDR3 is 14 amino acids long. From germline, CDR1 is MNHNS and CDR2 SASEGT. The CDR3 spells CASSEAWDRGTQYF. CDR3 nucleotide sequence: TGTGCCAGCAGTGAAGCTTGGGACAGGGGGACCCAGTACTTC.

This clonotype has a count of ten or more. The rearrangement links TRBV5-1 to TRBJ2-5; 7 positions agree with TRBD1. The germline V gene encodes CDR1 SGHRS and CDR2 YFSETQ. V lost 0 bases to trimming and J lost 4 bases; unmatched junction nucleotides: 9. The CDR3 runs 16 residues. The CDR3 sequence: CASSLEGASFAETQYF. Written as DNA, the CDR3 is TGCGCCAGCAGCTTGGAGGGGGCAAGCTTTGCAGAGACCCAGTACTTC.

This clonotype was detected a few times. The V gene is TRBV12-3 or TRBV12-4, the J gene TRBJ1-2, with D hard to call. Trimming left V 5 bases short and J 2 bases short, with 12 bases between. The CDR3 length is 14 residues. The CDR3 is CASSPSFGNYGYTF. The CDR3 DNA is TGTGCCAGCAGTCCGTCGTTCGGAAACTATGGCTACACCTTC.

This clonotype has only a few counts. The chain recombines TRBV12-3 or TRBV12-4 with TRBJ1-4, with 9 bases aligning to TRBD1. V dropped 6 bases and J dropped 3; count of bases not matched to a gene: 11. CDR3 length: 17 residues. This CDR3 is CASSQNKGQGPNEKLFF. The CDR3 DNA reads as TGTGCCAGCAGCCAGAATAAGGGACAGGGCCCTAATGAAAAACTGTTTTTT.

The rearrangement links TRBV6-1 to TRBJ2-4, with 7 positions matching TRBD2. The germline V gene has CDR1 MNHNS and CDR2 SASEGT. Trimming removed 6 bases from V and 0 bases from J; junction bases left unmatched: 14. The CDR3 is 18 amino acids. CDR3 in amino acids: CASRSGTNFELAKNIQYF. DNA for the CDR3: TGTGCCAGCAGATCCGGGACTAACTTCGAACTAGCCAAAAACATTCAGTACTTC.

The chain joins TRBV6-5 to TRBJ1-1; D is ambiguous. The CDR3 contains 13 residues. Between the trimmed V and J ends, which lost 4 bases and 1 base, there was a span of 7 bases. CDR1 MNHEY and CDR2 SVGAGI come from the germline V gene. The CDR3 DNA reads TGTGCCAGCAGTTCACCGAAGAACACTGAAGCTTTCTTT. Its protein product is CASSSPKNTEAFF.

The chain employs TRBV9 and TRBJ2-2, with 8 bases identical to TRBD2. The J segment lost 0 bases and the V segment lost 3 bases, leaving 13 bases of the junction unmatched. CDR1 is SGDLS, CDR2 YYNGEE, per germline. This CDR3 is built from 19 residues. The CDR3 loop reads CASSALRGLVISNTGELFF. Here the CDR3 DNA reads TGTGCCAGCAGCGCCTTGAGGGGACTAGTGATATCGAACACCGGGGAGCTGTTTTTT.

This clonotype was seen a few times. The chain carries TRBV27 and TRBJ1-2, with 7 bases aligning to TRBD1. The germline V gene has CDR1 MNHEY and CDR2 SMNVEV (reference sequence). V was pared by 5 bases and J by 0 bases, with 18 bases of the junction left unmatched. The CDR3 extends over 19 amino acids. The chain's CDR3 is CASSPTQRQGRGPNYGYTF. CDR3 coding DNA: TGTGCCAGCAGTCCAACCCAACGACAGGGCAGGGGCCCTAACTATGGCTACACCTTC.

The chain is built from TRBV12-3 or TRBV12-4 and TRBJ2-3; 7 nucleotides line up with TRBD2. V trimming: 6 bases; J trimming: 4 bases; junction bases outside the gene matches: 10. The CDR3 totals 15 residues. The CDR3 DNA sequence: TGTGCCAGCAGCTCCCGTGGGAGGGGTTCAGATACGCAGTATTTT. This gives the protein CASSSRGRGSDTQYF.

This clonotype appeared a few times. The gene calls are TRBV20-1 and TRBJ2-3, with no clear D. The CDR3 loop spans 15 amino acids. Germline V gene data show CDR1 as DFQATT and CDR2 as SNEGSKA (reference sequence). The V end was cut by 1 base, the J end by 0 bases, with 11 bases between. The CDR3 spells CSARVGMTSTDTQYF. DNA of the CDR3: TGCAGTGCTAGAGTGGGGATGACTAGCACAGATACGCAGTATTTT.

This clonotype was seen repeatedly, ten times or more. This chain links TRBV7-8 with TRBJ1-4; D may be TRBD1 (5 bases). Between the trimmed V and J ends, which lost 7 bases and 0 bases, there was a span of 12 bases. This CDR3 has 15 residues. Germline values: CDR1 SGHVS, CDR2 FQNEAQ. In nucleotides, the CDR3 is TGTGCCAGCACACGGGACCCCCCAACTAATGAAAAACTGTTTTTT. Translating gives CASTRDPPTNEKLFF.

There are a few counts of this clonotype. The CDR3 region is CASTGSWVNSPLHF. The CDR3 nucleotides are TGTGCCAGCACAGGAAGTTGGGTTAATTCACCCCTCCACTTT. The chain joins TRBV28 to TRBJ1-6; D is unresolved. Trimming left V 7 bases short and J 6 bases short, with 13 bases between. Germline CDR1 MDHEN, CDR2 SYDVKM. CDR3 size: 14 residues.

There are a few counts of this clonotype. The chain links TRBV4-2 to TRBJ1-4; no firm D call. CDR1 and CDR2 (germline): LGHNA, YNFKEQ. The CDR3 is 16 residues long. Trimming left V 0 bases short and J 0 bases short, with 8 bases between. The CDR3 protein is CASSQDLDTTNEKLFF. CDR3 nucleotide sequence: TGTGCCAGCAGCCAAGATCTGGATACAACTAATGAAAAACTGTTTTTT.

The chain joins TRBV15 to TRBJ2-2; D is ambiguous. Between the trimmed V and J ends, which lost 6 bases and 4 bases, there was a span of 12 bases. Germline V gene sequence: CDR1 LNHNV, CDR2 YYDKDF (reference sequence). There are 14 residues in the CDR3. The CDR3 DNA sequence: TGTGCCACCAGGATGGGAAGGAGCACCGGGGAGCTGTTTTTT. It encodes CATRMGRSTGELFF.

This clonotype was seen a few times. The chain is built from TRBV3-1 and TRBJ2-1; 7 bases match TRBD2. V gave up 0 bases and J gave up 2 bases; unmatched junction bases: 7. Germline V CDR1 and CDR2: LGHDT, YNNKEL (reference sequence). The CDR3 covers 17 residues. CDR3 bases: TGTGCCAGCAGCCAAGATTGGGCGGGGGTCACCTACAATGAGCAGTTCTTC. Encoded protein: CASSQDWAGVTYNEQFF.